This is a list of T cell receptor beta chains from one sample in a study of blood T cell repertoires in COVID-19. The protocol was immunoSEQ multiplex PCR, while the TCRdb copy is restricted to in-frame clones and leaves out a portion. The repertoire holds about 78,000 clones, with around 80% as singletons. Material for sequencing was peripheral blood. The receptors were sampled from a man aged 55 to 70 with active or convalescent COVID-19. CDR3s include the opening cysteine and the closing phenylalanine or tryptophan. Fields, in order: V gene, D gene, clone size, J gene, CDR3 DNA, CDR3 protein. D genes are given only for firm matches. Size tells how often a clone was seen (once, few, many) or the class of an expanded clone, and some rows leave it out.

v_gene: TRBV19
d_gene: TRBD1
abundance: once
j_gene: TRBJ2-7
CDR3nt: TGTGCCAGTAGTCCGACCAGACAGGGGCTATACGAGCAGTACTTC
CDR3aa: CASSPTRQGLYEQYF

v_gene: TRBV11-2
d_gene: TRBD1
abundance: -
j_gene: TRBJ2-2
CDR3nt: TGTGCCAGCAGCTTAGAGGGGACAGGCTATACGAACACCGGGGAGCTGTTTTTT
CDR3aa: CASSLEGTGYTNTGELFF

v_gene: TRBV6-4
d_gene: TRBD1
abundance: -
j_gene: TRBJ1-5
CDR3nt: TGTGCCAGCAGTACAGGGGAAAGTCAGCCCCAGCATTTT
CDR3aa: CASSTGESQPQHF

v_gene: TRBV3-1/TRBV3-2
d_gene: -
abundance: -
j_gene: TRBJ2-7
CDR3nt: TGTGCCAGCAGCCTGACAGGAAGCTCCTACGAGCAGTACTTC
CDR3aa: CASSLTGSSYEQYF

v_gene: TRBV19
d_gene: -
abundance: -
j_gene: TRBJ2-1
CDR3nt: TGTGCCAGTAGTAGAATGTTGAGGGCCTCCTACAATGAGCAGTTCTTC
CDR3aa: CASSRMLRASYNEQFF

v_gene: TRBV4-1
d_gene: TRBD2
abundance: -
j_gene: TRBJ2-1
CDR3nt: TGCGCCAGCAGAGCTAGCGGGAACAATGAGCAGTTCTTC
CDR3aa: CASRASGNNEQFF

v_gene: TRBV7-2
d_gene: TRBD1
abundance: -
j_gene: TRBJ1-3
CDR3nt: TGTGCCAGCAGCTTAGGGACAGGGCGAACTGGAAACACCATATATTTT
CDR3aa: CASSLGTGRTGNTIYF

v_gene: TRBV7-6
d_gene: -
abundance: -
j_gene: TRBJ2-5
CDR3nt: TGTGCCAGCAGCTTAACCGTGGGGGGGGCACAAGAGACCCAGTACTTC
CDR3aa: CASSLTVGGAQETQYF

v_gene: TRBV19
d_gene: -
abundance: once
j_gene: TRBJ1-6
CDR3nt: TGTGCCAGTTCGGATGCAGGGTATTCACCCCTCCACTTT
CDR3aa: CASSDAGYSPLHF

v_gene: TRBV6-5
d_gene: TRBD1
abundance: -
j_gene: TRBJ1-1
CDR3nt: TGTGCCAGCAGCCCAGGGGGCCCGAACACTGAAGCTTTCTTT
CDR3aa: CASSPGGPNTEAFF

v_gene: TRBV5-4
d_gene: -
abundance: -
j_gene: TRBJ1-1
CDR3nt: TGTGCCAGCAGCTTGGTCACGGGGTACACTGAAGCTTTCTTT
CDR3aa: CASSLVTGYTEAFF

v_gene: TRBV29-1
d_gene: TRBD2
abundance: -
j_gene: TRBJ2-7
CDR3nt: TGCAGCGCTGGGACTAGCGGGGGAGGCGAGCAGTACTTC
CDR3aa: CSAGTSGGGEQYF

v_gene: TRBV25-1
d_gene: -
abundance: few
j_gene: TRBJ1-4
CDR3nt: TGTGCCAGCAGTGAATTACGATCTTGGGGCGTGGGTGAAAAACTGTTTTTT
CDR3aa: CASSELRSWGVGEKLFF

v_gene: TRBV4-3
d_gene: TRBD1
abundance: once
j_gene: TRBJ2-1
CDR3nt: TGCGCCAGCAGCCACTTTACAGGGGATGAGCAGTTCTTC
CDR3aa: CASSHFTGDEQFF

v_gene: TRBV5-4
d_gene: TRBD2
abundance: few
j_gene: TRBJ2-1
CDR3nt: TGTGCCAGCAGCGATCCTACTAGCGGGGGGTACAATGAGCAGTTCTTC
CDR3aa: CASSDPTSGGYNEQFF

v_gene: TRBV6-5
d_gene: -
abundance: once
j_gene: TRBJ1-2
CDR3nt: TGTGCCAGCAGTTATACGGGGGGAAGGGGCTACACCTTC
CDR3aa: CASSYTGGRGYTF

v_gene: TRBV5-1
d_gene: -
abundance: -
j_gene: TRBJ2-5
CDR3nt: TGCGCCAGCAGCTTGGCCGGTAGACCAGGGGAACAAGAGACCCAGTACTTC
CDR3aa: CASSLAGRPGEQETQYF

v_gene: TRBV9
d_gene: TRBD2
abundance: few
j_gene: TRBJ2-1
CDR3nt: TGTGCCAGCAGCGTAGCTACTAGCGGGGGTTACAATGAGCAGTTCTTC
CDR3aa: CASSVATSGGYNEQFF

v_gene: TRBV2
d_gene: -
abundance: -
j_gene: TRBJ2-7
CDR3nt: TGTGCCAGTCGGAGAGAGGGCTACGAGCAGTACTTC
CDR3aa: CASRREGYEQYF

v_gene: TRBV19
d_gene: -
abundance: -
j_gene: TRBJ1-2
CDR3nt: TGTGCCAGTAGTATAGATGTGCAGTACGGCTACACCTTC
CDR3aa: CASSIDVQYGYTF

v_gene: TRBV6-4
d_gene: -
abundance: -
j_gene: TRBJ1-2
CDR3nt: TGTGCCAGCAGTGAAGGCAGGGGCATCGGCTACACCTTC
CDR3aa: CASSEGRGIGYTF